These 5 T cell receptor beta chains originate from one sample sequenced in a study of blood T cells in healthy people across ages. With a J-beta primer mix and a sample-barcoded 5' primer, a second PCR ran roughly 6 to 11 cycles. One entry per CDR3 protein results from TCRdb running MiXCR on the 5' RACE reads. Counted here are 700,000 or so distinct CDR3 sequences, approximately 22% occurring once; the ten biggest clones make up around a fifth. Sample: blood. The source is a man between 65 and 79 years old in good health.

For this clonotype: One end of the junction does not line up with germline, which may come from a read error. CDR3 nucleotide sequence: TGTGCCTGCTCACCGAACCTCCAGCAAGAGACCCAGTACTTC. It specifies CACSPNLQQETQYF. The V gene is TRBV18, the J gene TRBJ2-5, with no clear D. Germline V lookup: CDR1 KGHSH, CDR2 LQKENI. This CDR3 spans 14 amino acids. The complete variable domain, with remaining parts taken from reference TRBV18 and TRBJ2-5, reads NAGVMQNPRHLVRRRGQEARLRCSPMKGHSHVYWYRQLPEEGLKFMVYLQKENIIDESGMPKERFSAEFPKEGPSILRIQQVVRGDSAAYFCACSPNLQQETQYFGPGTRLLVL.

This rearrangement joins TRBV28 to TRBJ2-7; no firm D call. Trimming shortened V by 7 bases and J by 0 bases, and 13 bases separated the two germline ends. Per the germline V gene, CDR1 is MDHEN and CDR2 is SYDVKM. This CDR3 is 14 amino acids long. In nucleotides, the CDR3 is TGTGCCAGCATAACGGCGGCGAGCTCCTACGAGCAGTACTTC. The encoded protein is CASITAASSYEQYF.

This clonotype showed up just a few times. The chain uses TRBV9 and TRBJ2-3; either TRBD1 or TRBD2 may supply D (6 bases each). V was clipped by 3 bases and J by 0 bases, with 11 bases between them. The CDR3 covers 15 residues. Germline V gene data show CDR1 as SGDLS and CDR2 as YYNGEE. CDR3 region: CASSARGDSTDTQYF. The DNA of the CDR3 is TGTGCCAGCAGCGCTAGGGGGGACAGCACAGATACGCAGTATTTT.

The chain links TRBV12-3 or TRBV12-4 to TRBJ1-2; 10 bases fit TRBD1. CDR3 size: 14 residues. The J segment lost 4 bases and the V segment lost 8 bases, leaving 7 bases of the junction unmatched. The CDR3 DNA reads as TGTGCCAGCGGCAGGACAGGGGGTAGCTATGGCTACACCTTC. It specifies CASGRTGGSYGYTF.

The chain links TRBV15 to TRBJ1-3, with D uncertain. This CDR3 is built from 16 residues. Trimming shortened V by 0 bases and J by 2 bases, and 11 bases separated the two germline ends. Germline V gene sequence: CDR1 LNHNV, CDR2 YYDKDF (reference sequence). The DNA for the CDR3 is TGTGCCACCAGCAGAGATAGGGAAGGAGCTGGAAACACCATATATTTT. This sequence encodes CATSRDREGAGNTIYF.